This T cell receptor (beta chain) was found in a study of cytomegalovirus exposure and HLA in healthy donors. Findings and caveats of the study: Association of 16,951 TCR beta sequences with HLA alleles was found at 0.05 false discovery rate in a later analysis.

Use of 60 Vbeta and 13 Jbeta primers characterized the PCR. The assay was immunoSEQ multiplex PCR, and TCRdb's table has in-frame clones only and misses some. The sample contains 110,000 or so clones, 70% to 85% of which appear only once. V lost 0 bases and J 1 base, leaving 11 bases between the germline ends. Germline V gene sequence: CDR1 SGHRS, CDR2 YFSETQ. The CDR3 covers 17 residues. On this clone itself: The antigen is undetermined.

The clonotype was recovered from a man aged 45-65 years in good health and CMV-seropositive. The sample comprised PBMCs. The chain uses TRBV5-1 and TRBJ1-6; D remains ambiguous. The CDR3 region has the DNA TGCGCCAGCAGCTTGGGGGGAGTGAGTTCCTATAATTCACCCCTCCACTTT. It encodes CASSLGGVSSYNSPLHF.